Each of the 10 T cell receptor beta chains below was sequenced from the same sample in a study of radiotherapy plus CTLA-4 blockade in lung cancer. The table came from immunoSEQ multiplex PCR; TCRdb's copy has only in-frame clones and leaves some out. Among about 83,000 clones, more than 60% were seen once, and the ten largest hold 4%. Material: peripheral blood, obtained from a patient treated with radiotherapy plus ipilimumab. The receptors derive from a human donor with non-small cell lung cancer who had a partial response to radiotherapy plus ipilimumab. Some clones in this sample may be carry-over from other donors' samples.

Only one count was recorded for this clone. This chain links TRBV11-3 with TRBJ2-3; 7 positions agree with TRBD2. The germline gives CDR1 SGHNT, CDR2 YENEEA. This CDR3 region has 14 residues. Unmatched junction bases numbered 6, after V lost 3 bases and J lost 6 bases. CDR3 coding DNA: TGTGCCAGCAGCTTCGGTCGAGCGGGGGATACGCAGTATTTT. Translating gives CASSFGRAGDTQYF.

This clone was detected only a few times. This chain joins TRBV7-9 and TRBJ2-7, with TRBD1 matching 7 bases. The CDR3 totals 16 residues. The germline V gene has CDR1 SEHNR and CDR2 FQNEAQ (reference sequence). V trimming: 5 bases; J trimming: 2 bases; junction bases outside the gene matches: 12. CDR3 coding DNA: TGTGCCAGCAGCACAAGCAGGGGGACCGGAACCTACGAGCAGTACTTC. This translates into CASSTSRGTGTYEQYF.

This chain uses TRBV5-1 with TRBJ2-3, with 7 bases that match TRBD2. The J segment lost 5 bases and the V segment lost 4 bases, leaving 10 bases of the junction unmatched. The CDR3 sequence is 15 residues long. Per the germline V gene, CDR1 is SGHRS and CDR2 is YFSETQ. Written as DNA, the CDR3 is TGCGCCAGCAGCCGTCTCGCGGGAGAAAAAGATACGCAGTATTTT. It yields the protein CASSRLAGEKDTQYF. The full variable domain, in which reference TRBV5-1 and TRBJ2-3 provide the parts outside the CDR3, is KAGVTQTPRYLIKTRGQQVTLSCSPISGHRSVSWYQQTPGQGLQFLFEYFSETQRNKGNFPGRFSGRQFSNSRSEMNVSTLELGDSALYLCASSRLAGEKDTQYFGPGTRLTVL.

J is TRBJ2-5 and V is TRBV11-2; D is possibly TRBD1 (6 bases). CDR3 size: 14 residues. Deletions cut 2 bases from V and 4 bases from J, with 11 bases between. Germline CDR1 SGHAT, CDR2 FQNNGV. The CDR3 sequence: CASSLFPGVETQYF. CDR3 bases: TGTGCCAGCAGCTTATTCCCAGGGGTAGAGACCCAGTACTTC. The variable domain in full, with the rest retrieved from reference TRBV11-2 and TRBJ2-5, is EAGVAQSPRYKIIEKRQSVAFWCNPISGHATLYWYQQILGQGPKLLIQFQNNGVVDDSQLPKDRFSAERLKGVDSTLKIQPAKLEDSAVYLCASSLFPGVETQYFGPGTRLLVL.

The chain joins TRBV29-1 to TRBJ2-5; 7 bases match TRBD2. The J call may not be correct, given that the DNA end is closer to TRBJ2-7. This CDR3 comprises 13 residues. Per germline, CDR1 SQVTM and CDR2 ANQGSEA. CDR3 region: CSVEFSGFYEQYF. The CDR3, as DNA: TGCAGCGTTGAATTTAGCGGGTTCTACGAGCAGTACTTC.

In nucleotides, the CDR3 is TGTGCCAGCAGGCCAAACAGGTTCTCTGGAAACACCATATATTTT. Residues: CASRPNRFSGNTIYF. V gene TRBV28 combines with J gene TRBJ1-3; a possible D gene is TRBD1 (5 bases). This CDR3 is built from 15 residues. V lost 6 bases, J lost 0 bases, and 12 bases lay in between. CDR1 is MDHEN, CDR2 SYDVKM, per germline.

This chain links TRBV10-1 with TRBJ2-7; 10 bases are a match to TRBD1. The length of the CDR3 is 15 residues. Unmatched junction bases numbered 7, after V lost 6 bases and J lost 2 bases. Germline CDR1 and CDR2: WNHNN and SYGVQD (reference sequence). The chain's CDR3 is CASSERQGAAYEQYF. In nucleotides, the CDR3 is TGCGCCAGCAGCGAAAGACAGGGGGCGGCCTACGAGCAGTACTTC.

The chain is built from TRBV19 and TRBJ1-1, with 12 bases that match TRBD1. V shed 5 bases and J 0 bases; nucleotides not matched to a gene: 16. CDR3 size: 20 residues. Germline values: CDR1 LNHDA, CDR2 SQIVND (reference sequence). CDR3 DNA sequence: TGTGCCAGTAGTCTTCCGGGACAGGGGGCGCGCGGGATCATGAACACTGAAGCTTTCTTT. It translates to CASSLPGQGARGIMNTEAFF.

This clone has just one count. V and J are TRBV5-1 and TRBJ2-7; unclear D gene. The CDR3 length is 13 residues. From germline, CDR1 is SGHRS and CDR2 YFSETQ. The V end lost 0 bases, the J end lost 3 bases, and 7 bases lay between the germline ends. CDR3 amino acids: CASSLGQIYEQYF. The CDR3 nucleotides read TGCGCCAGCAGCTTGGGACAAATCTACGAGCAGTACTTC.

In its sample, this clone was seen once. The chain combines TRBV14 with TRBJ2-2; no clear D gene. Germline V gene sequence: CDR1 SGHDN, CDR2 FVKESK. CDR3 size: 13 residues. V was clipped by 5 bases and J by 4 bases, with 8 bases between them. The DNA for the CDR3 is TGTGCCAGCAGCGCGACGGGCACCGGGGAGCTGTTTTTT. Encoded protein: CASSATGTGELFF. Together with reference TRBV14 and TRBJ2-2, the CDR3 gives the full variable domain: EAGVTQFPSHSVIEKGQTVTLRCDPISGHDNLYWYRRVMGKEIKFLLHFVKESKQDESGMPNNRFLAERTGGTYSTLKVQPAELEDSGVYFCASSATGTGELFFGEGSRLTVL.